These T cell receptor beta chains were read from a single sample in a study of shared clonotypes between healthy human individuals. Produced via immunoSEQ multiplex PCR; TCRdb's table is partial and in-frame only. The sample holds about 2.4 million clones, roughly 93% seen once. The sample was naive CD4+ T cells from PBMCs. The receptors come from a man aged 18 to 35 in good health. Some clones in this sample may be carry-over from other donors' samples. Both conserved end residues are part of each CDR3. D genes are given only for firm matches. Part of the rows lack a size; the others show once, few, many or a class for expanded clones.

size,V,J,D,DNA,CDR3
NA,TRBV7-9,TRBJ1-2,NA,TGTGCCAGCAGCTTAGCAGGCGACTATGGCTACACCTTC,CASSLAGDYGYTF
NA,TRBV4-2,TRBJ2-5,TRBD1,TGTGCCAGCAGCCAAGCCGATAGACAGGGGAGGAAGACCCAGTACTTC,CASSQADRQGRKTQYF
once,TRBV19,TRBJ1-2,NA,TGTGCCAGTAGCATGCTAGTTCGGAACTATGGCTACACCTTC,CASSMLVRNYGYTF
NA,TRBV7-2,TRBJ1-5,NA,TGTGCCAGCAGCTTAGGGGTGGGGCCCCAGCATTTT,CASSLGVGPQHF
NA,TRBV18,TRBJ2-1,NA,TGTGCCAGCTCACCGAAGGATGAGCAGTTCTTC,CASSPKDEQFF
NA,TRBV10-3,TRBJ1-4,NA,TGTGCCATCAGAGAGACAGAAAATAATGAAAAACTGTTTTTT,CAIRETENNEKLFF
NA,TRBV6-5,TRBJ1-4,NA,TGTGCCAGCAGTGAAACGGGGGCGGAGGGAAAACTGTTTTTT,CASSETGAEGKLFF
NA,TRBV7-7,TRBJ2-3,TRBD2,TGTGCCAGCAGCCAGACTAGCGGGAGAGGAGATACGCAGTATTTT,CASSQTSGRGDTQYF
once,TRBV15,TRBJ2-7,NA,TGTGCCACCAGCAGAGATGGGGCAGGGGACGAGCAGTACTTC,CATSRDGAGDEQYF
NA,TRBV6-1,TRBJ1-4,NA,TGTGCCAGCAGTGAAGTTCGGGGGATAGATGAAAAACTGTTTTTT,CASSEVRGIDEKLFF
once,TRBV14,TRBJ2-1,NA,TGTGCCAGCAGCCAAGTGGATGACCCACCCGCGTGGTTCTTC,CASSQVDDPPAWFF
NA,TRBV5-1,TRBJ2-7,TRBD1,TGCGCCAGCAGCTTGGATTTGGGGACAGCCTTCTACGAGCAGTACTTC,CASSLDLGTAFYEQYF
NA,TRBV28,TRBJ2-1,NA,TGTGCCAGCAGCGACTACAATGAGCAGTTCTTC,CASSDYNEQFF
NA,TRBV6-1,TRBJ1-2,NA,TGTGCCAGCAGTGAAGTGGCCCCCCCTAACTATGGCTACACCTTC,CASSEVAPPNYGYTF
NA,TRBV6-4,TRBJ2-5,NA,TGTGCCAGCACCATTCGGAGGCCACAAGAGACCCAGTACTTC,CASTIRRPQETQYF
NA,TRBV5-1,TRBJ2-7,NA,TGCGCCAGCTCAGGGCAAAAGTTCGACGAGCAGTACTTC,CASSGQKFDEQYF
NA,TRBV4-2,TRBJ2-4,TRBD1,TGTGCCAGCAGCCGACGCCGACAGGGGGAGGACCTGGCCAAAAACATTCAGTACTTC,CASSRRRQGEDLAKNIQYF
NA,TRBV7-2,TRBJ2-1,NA,TGTGCCAGCAGCCTGGACAGTGCCTACAATGAGCAGTTCTTC,CASSLDSAYNEQFF
NA,TRBV4-1,TRBJ2-2,TRBD2,TGCGCCAGCAGCCAGGAAAAAGGGACTAGCGGGATTAACACCGGGGAGCTGTTTTTT,CASSQEKGTSGINTGELFF
NA,TRBV4-3,TRBJ2-6,NA,TGCGCCAGCAGCCAAGACCCCTCTGGGGCCAACGTCCTGACTTTC,CASSQDPSGANVLTF
NA,TRBV7-7,TRBJ2-7,TRBD1,TGTGCCAGCAGCTTAGGGCAGGGGGAGCTATACGAGCAGTACTTC,CASSLGQGELYEQYF
NA,TRBV10-3,TRBJ2-7,NA,TGTGCCATCAGTAAGGACTCACTATCCTACGAGCAGTACTTC,CAISKDSLSYEQYF
NA,TRBV4-1,TRBJ2-1,TRBD2,TGCGCCAGCAGGCCCATCGGGACTAGCGGTAACAATGAGCAGTTCTTC,CASRPIGTSGNNEQFF
NA,TRBV4-2,TRBJ2-7,TRBD1,TGTGCCAGCAGCCAGTTAGGGGACAGGGGGTACGAGCAGTACTTC,CASSQLGDRGYEQYF
NA,TRBV28,TRBJ2-2,NA,TGTGCCAGAGATGGGGCCCCCGGGTCGCCCCGGGGAGAGGGGACCGGGGAGCTGTTTTTT,CARDGAPGSPRGEGTGELFF
NA,TRBV7-9,TRBJ2-7,TRBD2,TGTGCCAGCAGCTTATCCGGGACTAGCGGGAGTCTGGGCCCCTACGAGCAGTACTTC,CASSLSGTSGSLGPYEQYF
NA,TRBV19,TRBJ1-2,TRBD1,TGTGCCAGTCAAACAGGGGGAAGAATCTATGGCTACACCTTC,CASQTGGRIYGYTF
NA,TRBV15,TRBJ2-7,NA,TGTGCCACCAGCAGAGATACGGGGTATGAGGACGAGCAGTACTTC,CATSRDTGYEDEQYF
NA,TRBV7-2,TRBJ1-2,NA,TGTGCCAGCAGCTTATCTGTTGGGGAAGGCTACACCTTC,CASSLSVGEGYTF
NA,TRBV7-3,TRBJ2-3,TRBD1,TGTGCCAGCAGCCGCCGGAGGGCAGGGGGCTTAGATACGCAGTATTTT,CASSRRRAGGLDTQYF
NA,TRBV11-3,TRBJ1-1,NA,TGTGCCAGCAGCTTTTCAGGGGCAAACACTGAAGCTTTCTTT,CASSFSGANTEAFF
NA,TRBV28,TRBJ2-3,NA,TGTGCCAGCAGTTCCCCAACCCGGACAGATACGCAGTATTTT,CASSSPTRTDTQYF
NA,TRBV7-8,TRBJ2-7,NA,TGTGCCAGCAGCTCCACAGGTTCCTACGAGCAGTACTTC,CASSSTGSYEQYF
NA,TRBV28,TRBJ1-2,NA,TGTGCCAGCAGTTTAGGGGGGGCCGAGGGTAACTATGGCTACACCTTC,CASSLGGAEGNYGYTF
NA,TRBV25-1,TRBJ1-1,TRBD1,TGTGCCAGCAGTGACGGGACAGATTCGAACAAAGCTTTCTTT,CASSDGTDSNKAFF
NA,TRBV2,TRBJ2-5,NA,TGTGCCAGCAGTGACAGGGAGGTAGAGACCCAGTACTTC,CASSDREVETQYF
NA,TRBV5-1,TRBJ2-3,NA,TGCGCCAGCAGCCGGCGGCTGGGCTCCACAGATACGCAGTATTTT,CASSRRLGSTDTQYF
NA,TRBV5-1,TRBJ2-3,NA,TGCGCCAGCAGCCAGGACAGCCTCTATGGCACAGATACGCAGTATTTT,CASSQDSLYGTDTQYF
NA,TRBV28,TRBJ2-2,NA,TGTGCCAGCAGGGGGGCGCGTACCGGGGAGCTGTTTTTT,CASRGARTGELFF
NA,TRBV7-8,TRBJ2-1,TRBD2,TGTGCCAGCAGCCAATCACGGACTAGCGGGAGGCCGAAGTTCTTC,CASSQSRTSGRPKFF
NA,TRBV11-2,TRBJ2-1,NA,TGTGCCAGCAGCCATCAGGGGGGGAAGCAGTTCTTC,CASSHQGGKQFF
NA,TRBV18,TRBJ2-1,NA,TGTGCCAGCTCACAGGGGGTTGGCTCCTACAATGAGCAGTTCTTC,CASSQGVGSYNEQFF
NA,TRBV10-1,TRBJ1-5,NA,TGCGCCAGCAGTACAGGGAGAGGACAGCCCCAGCATTTT,CASSTGRGQPQHF
NA,TRBV6-5,TRBJ2-1,TRBD2,TGTGCCAGCAGTTACTCCTGGACTAGCGGAGGGGGGAGGGTCTTCTTC,CASSYSWTSGGGRVFF
NA,TRBV18,TRBJ2-5,NA,TGTGCCAGCTCCGCCGTCGGGGTACGGGAGACCCAGTACTTC,CASSAVGVRETQYF
NA,TRBV5-1,TRBJ2-3,NA,TGCGCCAGCAGCGGCAAAGGGAGCGGCACAGATACGCAGTATTTT,CASSGKGSGTDTQYF
NA,TRBV7-3,TRBJ2-1,TRBD2,TGTGCCAGCAGCTTTGGGCTAGCGGGAGCATGGGAGCAGTTCTTC,CASSFGLAGAWEQFF
NA,TRBV6-1,TRBJ1-4,TRBD1,TGTGCCAGCAGTGAATGGGAGACAGGGGCAAGGGAAAAACTGTTTTTT,CASSEWETGAREKLFF
NA,TRBV2,TRBJ1-2,NA,TGTGCCAGCAGTGGTTCTGCAGGGCACTATGGCTACACCTTC,CASSGSAGHYGYTF
NA,TRBV28,TRBJ2-7,NA,TGTGCCAGCAGTTTCCTTTACGAGCAGTACTTC,CASSFLYEQYF
NA,TRBV9,TRBJ2-6,NA,TGTGCCAGCAGTTGGACAGTGATCTCTGGGGCCAACGTCCTGACTTTC,CASSWTVISGANVLTF
NA,TRBV5-1,TRBJ2-5,NA,TGCGCCAGCAGCCATGGGACGACTGAAGAGACCCAGTACTTC,CASSHGTTEETQYF